Sequencing of this T cell receptor beta chain was carried out in a study of T cell changes during pregnancy in multiple sclerosis. Sequencing was performed with immunoSEQ multiplex PCR; in TCRdb, only in-frame clones are kept and a portion is missing. The table records 100,000 or so clones, roughly 93% of them present only once. Losses at the gene ends were 2 bases for V and 9 bases for J; bases not matched to a gene: 3. The CDR3 length is 13 residues. The germline V gene has CDR1 SGHRS and CDR2 YFSETQ. V usage is TRBV5-1 and J usage is TRBJ2-1, with 9 bases matching TRBD2. This receptor was identified in a female donor with multiple sclerosis, enrolled in a pregnancy study. The sample consisted of peripheral blood, taken in the third trimester of pregnancy. CDR3 region: CASSFKLAGEQFF. The DNA for the CDR3 is TGCGCCAGCAGCTTTAAACTAGCGGGTGAGCAGTTCTTC.